One and the same sample provided the 19 T cell receptor beta chains below, sequenced in a study of T cell responses to AZD1222 COVID-19 vaccine (dated by TCRdb to about 2021). The time point label of this sample denotes: about 28 days (+/-7) after the second vaccine dose. The library relied on the immunoSEQ multiplex PCR assay. Imported from immuneACCESS, the table was reduced by TCRdb to in-frame sequences with V and J called. These copies leave out some clones; in studies compared against another copy, an unresolved V gene accounts for under half, and the cause of the remainder is not known. The sample has roughly 180,000 clones on record, approximately 91% of them singletons. Of the sample, about 1.8% is held by the ten largest clones. The material sequenced was peripheral blood, taken 28 days after the second AZD1222 dose. These receptors all come from an adult who received the AZD1222 COVID-19 vaccine.

The chain carries TRBV5-4 and TRBJ1-1; D is unclear. With 6 bases removed from V and 1 base from J, the gap between germline ends came to 10 bases. This CDR3 has 13 amino acids. Germline V lookup: CDR1 SGHNT, CDR2 YYREEE (reference sequence). The CDR3: CASTPGRNTEAFF. Here the CDR3 DNA reads TGTGCCAGCACCCCGGGGAGGAACACTGAAGCTTTCTTT.

V usage is TRBV5-1 and J usage is TRBJ2-2; 10 nucleotides match TRBD1. The CDR3 is 15 residues long. Germline CDR1 SGHRS, CDR2 YFSETQ. The V segment lost 4 bases and the J segment 7 bases; nucleotides outside the gene matches: 7. As DNA, the CDR3 is TGCGCCAGCAGCCGCGGACAGGGGGAGATCGGGGAGCTGTTTTTT. Translated: CASSRGQGEIGELFF. Complete variable domain (other parts from reference TRBV5-1 and TRBJ2-2): KAGVTQTPRYLIKTRGQQVTLSCSPISGHRSVSWYQQTPGQGLQFLFEYFSETQRNKGNFPGRFSGRQFSNSRSEMNVSTLELGDSALYLCASSRGQGEIGELFFGEGSRLTVL.

This rearrangement joins TRBV7-2 to TRBJ1-2; TRBD1 matches 10 bases. Germline CDR1 reads SGHTA; CDR2 reads FQGNSA. V was pared by 5 bases and J by 8 bases, with 8 bases of the junction left unmatched. This CDR3 has 14 residues. CDR3 sequence: CASSAHRDRGGYTF. CDR3 DNA: TGTGCCAGCAGCGCACACCGGGACAGGGGCGGCTACACCTTC.

The V call is TRBV5-1, the J call TRBJ2-1; D is unclear. The CDR3 extends over 12 amino acids. Trimming removed 0 bases from V and 7 bases from J, with 5 bases in between. CDR1 is SGHRS, CDR2 YFSETQ, per germline. The CDR3 nucleotides read TGCGCCAGCAGCTTGGGTGTGAATGAGCAGTTCTTC. It translates to CASSLGVNEQFF.

The chain couples TRBV10-2 to TRBJ1-3; D not certain. Trimming stripped 6 bases from V and 0 bases from J, with 12 bases between. This CDR3 contains 15 residues. Germline V gives CDR1 WSHSY, CDR2 SAAADI. This CDR3 is CASRLGLPSGNTIYF. Here the CDR3 DNA reads TGCGCCAGCAGGTTGGGCCTACCCTCTGGAAACACCATATATTTT.

V is TRBV10-3 and J is TRBJ1-1; 8 bases line up with TRBD1. The CDR3 has 14 residues. Trimming at V came to 3 bases and at J to 5 bases, leaving 5 bases not matched to a gene. Germline-derived CDR1 and CDR2 are ENHRY and SYGVKD. CDR3 protein: CAISDGQGWTEAFF. Written as DNA, the CDR3 is TGTGCCATCAGTGACGGACAGGGTTGGACTGAAGCTTTCTTT.

The gene calls are TRBV5-1 and TRBJ2-3; 10 nucleotides align to TRBD2. Germline V gene lookup returns CDR1 SGHRS and CDR2 YFSETQ. CDR3 length equals 15 residues. Trimming took 1 base from V and 7 from J; bases not matched to a gene: 6. The CDR3 coding sequence is TGCGCCAGCAGCTTGTCGCCTAGCGGGAGCAATACGCAGTATTTT. Its translation is CASSLSPSGSNTQYF.

This chain connects TRBV6-2 or TRBV6-3 to TRBJ2-3; D may be TRBD2 (6 bases). Germline V CDR1 and CDR2: MNHEY, SVGEGT. Trimming removed 6 bases from V and 2 bases from J, with 12 bases in between. There are 14 residues in the CDR3. CDR3 loop: CASSGGYPTDTQYF. The CDR3 DNA reads as TGTGCCAGCAGCGGAGGGTACCCCACAGATACGCAGTATTTT.

In this sample, this clone turned up once. V usage is TRBV5-6 and J usage is TRBJ1-5; 7 nucleotides agree with TRBD1. The CDR3 is 19 amino acids. Germline trimming cut 4 bases from V and 0 bases from J; bases unmatched to any gene: 16. Germline CDR1 reads SGHDT; CDR2 reads YYEEEE. In DNA form, the CDR3 reads TGTGCCAGCAGCAAACTTAGGGGGCCCCGAATTTATAGCAATCAGCCCCAGCATTTT. It codes for CASSKLRGPRIYSNQPQHF.

This rearrangement joins TRBV24-1 to TRBJ2-1, with 10 nucleotides matching TRBD2. This CDR3 is built from 22 residues. Germline CDR1 reads KGHDR; CDR2 reads SFDVKD. V shed 3 bases and J 4 bases; nucleotides not matched to a gene: 23. The CDR3 DNA reads as TGTGCCACCAGTGATCCCCAGCCGGAGACTAGCGGGCCTTGGGATTCGTACAATGAGCAGTTCTTC. This translates into CATSDPQPETSGPWDSYNEQFF.

The chain joins TRBV11-3 to TRBJ1-1; 8 positions match TRBD1. Germline loops: CDR1 SGHNT, CDR2 YENEEA. V shed 4 bases, J shed 2 bases, and the junction held 3 bases outside the gene matches. The CDR3 spans 14 residues. The CDR3: CASSSGQGNTEAFF. The CDR3 DNA sequence: TGTGCCAGCAGCTCCGGACAGGGAAACACTGAAGCTTTCTTT.

CDR3 DNA: TGTGCCAGCAGCCAACAGGGGGCGGGTGGCTACACCTTC. This sequence encodes CASSQQGAGGYTF. This chain connects TRBV7-2 to TRBJ1-2; 9 bases fit TRBD1. This CDR3 spans 13 amino acids. Germline assignment: CDR1 SGHTA and CDR2 FQGNSA. The trim removed 5 bases at V and 7 bases at J, leaving 5 bases unmatched.

The chain couples TRBV6-2 or TRBV6-3 to TRBJ1-2; D is perhaps TRBD1 (6 bases). This CDR3 has 14 residues. The germline CDR1 and CDR2 sequences are MNHEY and SVGEGT. The germline V and J ends were trimmed by 5 bases and 1 base, with 11 bases remaining between them. The CDR3 is CASSPGHRNYGYTF. In nucleotides, the CDR3 is TGTGCCAGCAGTCCGGGACACCGTAACTATGGCTACACCTTC.

V usage is TRBV21-1 and J usage is TRBJ2-7. TRBV21-1 is an annotated pseudogene. The CDR3 consists of 13 residues. The CDR3 DNA sequence: TGTGCCAGCACCCAAGCATCCTCCTACGAGCAGTACTTC. Residues: CASTQASSYEQYF.

The J gene is TRBJ1-1, the V gene TRBV18; possible D gene TRBD1, 6 bases. Trimming removed 2 bases at V and 4 bases at J, with 20 bases between. Looked up from germline, CDR1 is KGHSH and CDR2 is LQKENI. CDR3 length: 17 amino acids. In DNA, the CDR3 is TGTGCCAGCTCACCATTATCGTCGCAGGGGCAGGGCACTGAAGCTTTCTTT. Encoded protein: CASSPLSSQGQGTEAFF.

This rearrangement joins TRBV7-6 to TRBJ1-4; D is uncertain. The V and J ends lost 1 base and 4 bases respectively, with 10 bases between them. Germline CDR1 is SGHVS and CDR2 is FNYEAQ. This CDR3 is built from 15 residues. This CDR3 reads CASSLERAFNEKLFF. The CDR3 DNA sequence: TGTGCCAGCAGCTTAGAAAGAGCTTTTAATGAAAAACTGTTTTTT.

The chain joins TRBV7-3 to TRBJ2-1, with 12 bases lining up with TRBD2. This CDR3 has 15 residues. Germline V gene data show CDR1 as SGHTA and CDR2 as FQGTGA. J was trimmed by 5 bases and V by 5 bases; bases with no gene match: 4. CDR3 bases: TGTGCCAGCAGCCCAGGACTAGCGGGACACAATGAGCAGTTCTTC. It translates to CASSPGLAGHNEQFF.

Here the CDR3 DNA reads TGCGCCAGCAGCTCCATCGGGCGGGGGCGATACGAGCAGTACTTC. Protein: CASSSIGRGRYEQYF. V gene TRBV5-1 combines with J gene TRBJ2-7; tentatively, D is TRBD2 (7 bases). The CDR3 has 15 residues. Trimming took 3 bases from V and 4 from J, leaving 17 bases between them. Germline CDR1 reads SGHRS; CDR2 reads YFSETQ.

The V and J genes are TRBV29-1 and TRBJ2-7, with 9 bases lining up with TRBD1. CDR3 size: 14 residues. The J segment lost 2 bases and the V segment lost 4 bases, leaving 6 bases of the junction unmatched. Per the germline V gene, CDR1 is SQVTM and CDR2 is ANQGSEA. The chain's CDR3 is CSVGPRQGAYEQYF. CDR3 bases: TGCAGCGTTGGCCCCCGACAGGGGGCCTACGAGCAGTACTTC.